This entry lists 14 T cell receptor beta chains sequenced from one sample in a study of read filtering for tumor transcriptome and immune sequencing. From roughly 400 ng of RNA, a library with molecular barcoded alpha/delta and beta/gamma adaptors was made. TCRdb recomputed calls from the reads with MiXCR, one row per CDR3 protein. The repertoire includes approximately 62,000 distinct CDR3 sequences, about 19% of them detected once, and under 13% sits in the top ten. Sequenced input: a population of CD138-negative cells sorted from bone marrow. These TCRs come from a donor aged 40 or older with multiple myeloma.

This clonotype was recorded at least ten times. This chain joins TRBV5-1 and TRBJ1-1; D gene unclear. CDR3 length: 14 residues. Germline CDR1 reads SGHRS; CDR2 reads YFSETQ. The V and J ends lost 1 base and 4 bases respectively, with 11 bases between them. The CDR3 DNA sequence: TGCGCCAGCAGCTTGATTGGCGGTGGCACTGAAGCTTTCTTT. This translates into CASSLIGGGTEAFF.

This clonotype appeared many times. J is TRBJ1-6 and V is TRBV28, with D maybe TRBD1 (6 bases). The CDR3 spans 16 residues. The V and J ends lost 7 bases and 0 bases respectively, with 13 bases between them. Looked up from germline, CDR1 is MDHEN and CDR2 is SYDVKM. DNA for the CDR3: TGTGCCAGCAAAATGGGGGGCTCCTCCTATAATTCACCCCTCCACTTT. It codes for CASKMGGSSYNSPLHF.

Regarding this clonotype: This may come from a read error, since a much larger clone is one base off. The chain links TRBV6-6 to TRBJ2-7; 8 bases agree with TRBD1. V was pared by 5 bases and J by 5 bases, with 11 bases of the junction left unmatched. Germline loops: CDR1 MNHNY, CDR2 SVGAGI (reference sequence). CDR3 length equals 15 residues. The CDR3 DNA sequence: TGTGCCAGCAGTGACGTTTCAGGGGGCCTCCACGAGCAGTACTTC. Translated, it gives CASSDVSGGLHEQYF.

Here the CDR3 DNA reads TGTGCCAGCAGAGAGGGTTCTAACACTGAAGCTTTCTTT. Translating gives CASREGSNTEAFF. The V call is TRBV6-6, the J call TRBJ1-1; D unclear. Germline assignment: CDR1 MNHNY and CDR2 SVGAGI (reference sequence). V was pared by 6 bases and J by 2 bases, with 10 bases between. This CDR3 has 13 amino acids.

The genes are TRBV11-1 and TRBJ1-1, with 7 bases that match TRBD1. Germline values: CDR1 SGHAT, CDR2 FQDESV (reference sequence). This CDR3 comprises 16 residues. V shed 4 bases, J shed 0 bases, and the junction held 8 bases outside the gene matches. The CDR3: CASSYHRGGMNTEAFF. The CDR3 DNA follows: TGTGCCAGCAGCTACCACAGGGGTGGTATGAACACTGAAGCTTTCTTT.

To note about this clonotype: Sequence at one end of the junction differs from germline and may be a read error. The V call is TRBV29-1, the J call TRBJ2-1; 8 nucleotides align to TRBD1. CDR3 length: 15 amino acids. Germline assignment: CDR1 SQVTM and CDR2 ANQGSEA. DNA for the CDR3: TGCAGCGTTGATACAGCCAGGACAGGGTTGAATGAGCGGTTCTTC. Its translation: CSVDTARTGLNERFF.

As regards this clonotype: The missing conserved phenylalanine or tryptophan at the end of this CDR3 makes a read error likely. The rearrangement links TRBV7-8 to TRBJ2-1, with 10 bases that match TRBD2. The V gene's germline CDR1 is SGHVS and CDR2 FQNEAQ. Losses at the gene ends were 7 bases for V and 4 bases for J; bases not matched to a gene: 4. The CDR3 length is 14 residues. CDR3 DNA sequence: TGTGCCAGCATACAGCGGGGGGGTTACAATGAGCAGTTCCTC. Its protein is CASIQRGGYNEQFL.

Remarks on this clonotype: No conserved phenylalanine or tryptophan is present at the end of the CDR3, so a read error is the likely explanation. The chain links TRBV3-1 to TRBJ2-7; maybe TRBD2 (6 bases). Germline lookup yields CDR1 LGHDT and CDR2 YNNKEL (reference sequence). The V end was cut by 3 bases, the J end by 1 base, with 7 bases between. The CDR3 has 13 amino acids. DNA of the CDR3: TGTGCCAGCAGCCAGGGACTTTCCTACGAGCAGTACCTC. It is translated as CASSQGLSYEQYL.

CDR3: CSANTGDPYEQYF. CDR3 DNA: TGCAGTGCAAATACCGGGGACCCCTACGAGCAGTACTTC. This rearrangement joins TRBV20-1 to TRBJ2-7, with D perhaps matching TRBD1 or TRBD2 (5 bases each). The germline V gene has CDR1 DFQATT and CDR2 SNEGSKA (reference sequence). This CDR3 comprises 13 residues. The V and J ends lost 6 bases and 2 bases respectively, with 14 bases between them.

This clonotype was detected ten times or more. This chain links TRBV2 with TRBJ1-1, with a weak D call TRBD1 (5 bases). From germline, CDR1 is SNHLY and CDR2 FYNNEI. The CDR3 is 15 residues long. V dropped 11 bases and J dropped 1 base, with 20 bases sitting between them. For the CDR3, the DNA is TGTGCCCGGCGCTCTCGGGGGTGGGAGAACACTGAAGCTTTCTTT. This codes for CARRSRGWENTEAFF.

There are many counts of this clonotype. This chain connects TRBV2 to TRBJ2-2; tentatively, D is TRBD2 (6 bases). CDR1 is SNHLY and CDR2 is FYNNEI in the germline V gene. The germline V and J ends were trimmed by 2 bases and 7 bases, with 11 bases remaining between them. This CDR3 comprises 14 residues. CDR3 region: CASSERRGGGELFF. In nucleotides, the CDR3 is TGTGCCAGCAGTGAAAGGCGGGGAGGCGGGGAGCTGTTTTTT.

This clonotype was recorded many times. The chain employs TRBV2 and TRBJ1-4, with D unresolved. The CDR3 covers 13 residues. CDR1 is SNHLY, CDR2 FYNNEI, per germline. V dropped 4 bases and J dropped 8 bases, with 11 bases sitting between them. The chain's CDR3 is CASSADRREKLFF. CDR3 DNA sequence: TGTGCCAGCAGTGCAGATCGCAGGGAAAAACTGTTTTTT.

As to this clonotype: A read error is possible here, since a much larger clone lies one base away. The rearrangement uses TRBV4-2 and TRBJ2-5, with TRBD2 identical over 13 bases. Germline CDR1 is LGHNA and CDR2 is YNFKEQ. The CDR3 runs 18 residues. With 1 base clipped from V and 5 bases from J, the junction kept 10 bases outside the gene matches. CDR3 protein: CASSQVTSGGASEETQYF. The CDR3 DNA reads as TGTGCCAGCAGCCAAGTTACTAGCGGGGGGGCCAGTGAGGAGACCCAGTACTTC.

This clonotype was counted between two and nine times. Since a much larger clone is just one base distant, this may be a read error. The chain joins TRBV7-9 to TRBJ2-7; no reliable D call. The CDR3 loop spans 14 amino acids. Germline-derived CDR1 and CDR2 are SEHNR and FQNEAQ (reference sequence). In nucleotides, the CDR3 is TGTGCCAGCAGCTTAGATCCAGTTTCCTACGAGCGGTACTTC. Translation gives CASSLDPVSYERYF.